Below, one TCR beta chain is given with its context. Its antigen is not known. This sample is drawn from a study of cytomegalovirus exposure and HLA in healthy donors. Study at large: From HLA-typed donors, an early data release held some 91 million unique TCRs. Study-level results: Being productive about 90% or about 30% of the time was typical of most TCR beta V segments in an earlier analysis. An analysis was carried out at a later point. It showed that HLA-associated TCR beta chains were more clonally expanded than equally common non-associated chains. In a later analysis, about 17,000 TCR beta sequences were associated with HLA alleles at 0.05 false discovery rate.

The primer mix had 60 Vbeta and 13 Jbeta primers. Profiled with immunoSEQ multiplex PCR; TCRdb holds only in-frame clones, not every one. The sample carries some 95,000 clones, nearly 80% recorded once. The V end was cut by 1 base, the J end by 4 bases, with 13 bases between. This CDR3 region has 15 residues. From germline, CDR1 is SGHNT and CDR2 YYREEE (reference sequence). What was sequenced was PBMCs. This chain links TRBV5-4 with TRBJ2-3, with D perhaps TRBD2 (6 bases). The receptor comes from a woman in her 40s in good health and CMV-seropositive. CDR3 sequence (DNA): TGTGCCAGCAGCTTGAAACTAGCCGGGGCAGATACGCAGTATTTT. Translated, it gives CASSLKLAGADTQYF. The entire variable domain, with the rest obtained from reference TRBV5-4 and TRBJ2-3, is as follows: ETGVTQSPTHLIKTRGQQVTLRCSSQSGHNTVSWYQQALGQGPQFIFQYYREEENGRGNFPPRFSGLQFPNYSSELNVNALELDDSALYLCASSLKLAGADTQYFGPGTRLTVL.